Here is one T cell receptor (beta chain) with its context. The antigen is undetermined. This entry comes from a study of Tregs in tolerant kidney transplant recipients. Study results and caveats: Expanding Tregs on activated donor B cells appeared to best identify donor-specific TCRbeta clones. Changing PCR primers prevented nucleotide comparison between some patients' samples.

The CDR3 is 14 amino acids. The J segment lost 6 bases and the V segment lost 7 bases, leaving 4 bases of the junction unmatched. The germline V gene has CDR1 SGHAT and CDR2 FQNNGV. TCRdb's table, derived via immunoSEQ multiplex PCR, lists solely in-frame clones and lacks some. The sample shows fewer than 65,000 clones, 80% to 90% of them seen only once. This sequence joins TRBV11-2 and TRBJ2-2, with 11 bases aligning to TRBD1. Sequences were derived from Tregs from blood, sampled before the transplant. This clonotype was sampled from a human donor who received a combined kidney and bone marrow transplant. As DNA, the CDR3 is TGTGCCAGCACCCGGACAGGGGGCCCCGGGGAGCTGTTTTTT. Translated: CASTRTGGPGELFF.